This TCR beta chain comes out of a study of blood T cells in healthy people across ages. Germline V gene data show CDR1 as SNHLY and CDR2 as FYNNEI. V dropped 9 bases and J dropped 4 bases, with 3 bases sitting between them. The CDR3 has 9 amino acids. Only a few counts were recorded for this clonotype. A J-beta primer mix and a sample-barcoded 5' primer were used in a second PCR of roughly 6 to 11 cycles. TCRdb reanalysed the 5' RACE reads using MiXCR and keeps one entry per CDR3 protein. The sample holds about 1,600,000 distinct CDR3 sequences, 40% to 50% seen once. This chain connects TRBV2 to TRBJ2-5, with D unresolved. The sequenced sample was blood. The receptor comes from a woman aged 18-35 years in good health. The CDR3 DNA reads TGTGCCAGAGCAGAGACCCAGTACTTC. As protein: CARAETQYF.